What follows are 30 T cell receptor beta chains derived from one specimen sequenced in a study of cytomegalovirus exposure and HLA in healthy donors. Vbeta (60) and Jbeta (13) primers were used in the PCR. The protocol was immunoSEQ multiplex PCR, while the TCRdb copy is restricted to in-frame clones and leaves out a portion. The table lists 160,000 or so clones, 78% of them singletons. Sequencing was performed on PBMCs. Every receptor here comes from a woman between 40 and 55 years old in good health and CMV-seropositive.

The chain combines TRBV12-5 with TRBJ1-1; TRBD1 matches 8 bases. Germline CDR1 LGHNT, CDR2 FRNRAP. V gave up 4 bases and J gave up 6 bases; unmatched junction bases: 7. This CDR3 comprises 14 residues. As DNA, the CDR3 is TGTGCTAGTGGTTCACAGGGGGTGAGGGCTGAAGCTTTCTTT. It codes for CASGSQGVRAEAFF. The full variable domain, completed using reference TRBV12-5 and TRBJ1-1, is DARVTQTPRHKVTEMGQEVTMRCQPILGHNTVFWYRQTMMQGLELLAYFRNRAPLDDSGMPKDRFSAEMPDATLATLKIQPSEPRDSAVYFCASGSQGVRAEAFFGQGTRLTVV.

The V call is TRBV30, the J call TRBJ2-4; TRBD2 aligns across 12 bases. There are 18 residues in the CDR3. In germline, CDR1 is GTSNPN, CDR2 SVGIG (reference sequence). V lost 2 bases and J lost 0; bases outside the gene matches: 8. The CDR3 here is CAWSIPSGGVTAKNIQYF. The CDR3 DNA sequence: TGTGCCTGGAGTATCCCTAGCGGGGGGGTAACAGCCAAAAACATTCAGTACTTC.

Concerning this clone: Mismatch with germline at one junction end may stem from a read error. This chain uses TRBV7-7 with TRBJ2-1; 10 bases agree with TRBD2. The germline CDR1 and CDR2 sequences are SSHAT and FNYEAQ (reference sequence). The CDR3 covers 15 residues. CDR3 in amino acids: CASSSSGGKDDEQFF. CDR3 bases: TGTGCTAGCAGCTCTAGCGGGGGTAAGGACGATGAGCAGTTCTTC.

The chain has TRBV28 and TRBJ1-2; a possible D gene is TRBD1 (6 bases). Trimming took 2 bases from V and 8 from J, leaving 18 bases between them. The CDR3 totals 15 residues. Germline values: CDR1 MDHEN, CDR2 SYDVKM. CDR3 in DNA: TGTGCCAGCAGTTTAGGGTCGTTAGTACAGGGAGGCTACACCTTC. It translates to CASSLGSLVQGGYTF.

CDR3 amino acids: CAWSPGVLTDTQYF. In nucleotides, the CDR3 is TGTGCCTGGAGTCCCGGTGTCCTCACAGATACGCAGTATTTT. V is TRBV30 and J is TRBJ2-3; D not certain. The ends were cut back, 2 bases at V and 2 bases at J, with 11 bases in the middle. The CDR3 length is 14 residues. Germline V gene data show CDR1 as GTSNPN and CDR2 as SVGIG (reference sequence).

This chain joins TRBV5-8 and TRBJ2-5, with a tentative D call TRBD1 (6 bases). The CDR3 runs to 15 residues. Trimming shortened V by 6 bases and J by 5 bases, and 20 bases separated the two germline ends. Germline CDR1 is SGHTS and CDR2 is YDEGEE. Here the CDR3 DNA reads TGTGCCAGCAACTCAGGGGTAGTCCAGTCGGAGACCCAGTACTTC. Translated: CASNSGVVQSETQYF.

This chain uses TRBV10-3 with TRBJ1-3; D remains unclear. This CDR3 contains 13 residues. Germline V lookup: CDR1 ENHRY, CDR2 SYGVKD. Trimming took off 3 bases at V and 2 bases at J, with 5 bases between the two ends. The CDR3 protein is CAISETAGNTIYF. CDR3 in DNA: TGTGCCATCAGTGAAACAGCTGGAAACACCATATATTTT.

This clone was observed a few times. The rearrangement links TRBV5-4 to TRBJ2-3; D is unclear. Germline V gene lookup returns CDR1 SGHNT and CDR2 YYREEE (reference sequence). CDR3 length: 15 amino acids. Trimming stripped 4 bases from V and 0 bases from J, with 12 bases between. Here the CDR3 DNA reads TGTGCCAGCAGCCCCGACAACCCTAGCACAGATACGCAGTATTTT. As protein: CASSPDNPSTDTQYF. Looking up the rest from reference TRBV5-4 and TRBJ2-3 gives the full variable domain: ETGVTQSPTHLIKTRGQQVTLRCSSQSGHNTVSWYQQALGQGPQFIFQYYREEENGRGNFPPRFSGLQFPNYSSELNVNALELDDSALYLCASSPDNPSTDTQYFGPGTRLTVL.

This chain joins TRBV19 and TRBJ1-5, with TRBD1 matching over 10 bases. This CDR3 is built from 17 residues. From germline, CDR1 is LNHDA and CDR2 SQIVND (reference sequence). J lost 5 bases, V lost 0 bases, and 7 bases had no gene match. CDR3 in amino acids: CASSIDRSGQGHQPQHF. The CDR3 coding sequence is TGTGCCAGTAGTATAGATCGTTCGGGACAGGGGCATCAGCCCCAGCATTTT.

The gene calls are TRBV7-8 and TRBJ2-5, with D unclear. Germline V gives CDR1 SGHVS, CDR2 FQNEAQ. Trimming removed 5 bases from V and 7 bases from J, with 14 bases in between. The CDR3 has 13 amino acids. CDR3 sequence (DNA): TGTGCCAGCAGCAATGTGGTACGCGGGACCCAGTACTTC. Translation: CASSNVVRGTQYF.

This clone was found once. This rearrangement joins TRBV4-3 to TRBJ2-1; 9 bases align to TRBD2. V dropped 0 bases and J dropped 8; count of bases not matched to a gene: 8. Germline V lookup: CDR1 LGHNA, CDR2 YSLEER. The CDR3 runs 16 residues. The CDR3 spells CASSQDISGGRDEQFF. Written as DNA, the CDR3 is TGCGCCAGCAGCCAAGATATCAGCGGGGGGCGGGATGAGCAGTTCTTC.

This rearrangement joins TRBV27 to TRBJ1-5, with D possibly matching TRBD1 (5 bases). Germline V CDR1 and CDR2: MNHEY, SMNVEV (reference sequence). The V and J ends lost 0 bases and 2 bases respectively, with 8 bases between them. The CDR3 totals 15 residues. For the CDR3, the DNA is TGTGCCAGCAGTTTATCATGGGGGGGCAATCAGCCCCAGCATTTT. This gives the protein CASSLSWGGNQPQHF.

V and J are TRBV6-5 and TRBJ1-2, with D perhaps matching TRBD1 (5 bases). Germline V gives CDR1 MNHEY, CDR2 SVGAGI. The CDR3 contains 15 residues. V was clipped by 4 bases and J by 4 bases, with 16 bases between them. CDR3 region: CASSFHGGLLYGYTF. The CDR3 nucleotides are TGTGCCAGCAGTTTCCACGGGGGGTTACTCTATGGCTACACCTTC.

This clone has just one count. The chain joins TRBV11-2 to TRBJ1-1, with a weak D call TRBD1 (6 bases). CDR3 length equals 14 residues. V shed 7 bases and J shed 10 bases, with 22 bases lying between them. Per germline, CDR1 SGHAT and CDR2 FQNNGV. The CDR3 DNA reads as TGTGCCAGCACCCAGTTCGGACAGTTCAACCCAGCTTTCTTT. This gives the protein CASTQFGQFNPAFF.

The chain is built from TRBV19 and TRBJ1-6; no firm D call. With 9 bases removed from V and 5 bases from J, the gap between germline ends came to 14 bases. This CDR3 has 14 residues. The germline CDR1 and CDR2 sequences are LNHDA and SQIVND (reference sequence). The CDR3 loop reads CASNARENNSPLHF. The CDR3 DNA is TGTGCCAGCAATGCCCGGGAGAATAATTCACCCCTCCACTTT.

The rearrangement joins TRBV2 to TRBJ2-2; D call uncertain. Germline V gene sequence: CDR1 SNHLY, CDR2 FYNNEI. Deletions cut 2 bases from V and 3 bases from J, with 4 bases between. The CDR3 length is 13 residues. DNA of the CDR3: TGTGCCAGCAGTGAAACGGACACCGGGGAGCTGTTTTTT. This translates into CASSETDTGELFF.

This chain links TRBV7-2 with TRBJ2-3; D remains unclear. This CDR3 is built from 14 residues. Germline loops: CDR1 SGHTA, CDR2 FQGNSA. V lost 3 bases and J 2 bases, leaving 9 bases between the germline ends. CDR3 region: CASSFHRATDTQYF. Here the CDR3 DNA reads TGTGCCAGCAGCTTCCACAGAGCCACAGATACGCAGTATTTT.

The chain has TRBV10-3 and TRBJ1-1, with D possibly matching TRBD1 (5 bases). The CDR3 extends over 14 amino acids. The germline V gene encodes CDR1 ENHRY and CDR2 SYGVKD. Trimming pared 3 bases from V and 2 bases from J, leaving 10 bases between. DNA for the CDR3: TGTGCCATCAGTGAAGACAGACTTAACACTGAAGCTTTCTTT. Translation: CAISEDRLNTEAFF.

Comments on this clone: The junction departs from germline at one end; a sequencing error may be responsible. This chain joins TRBV7-7 and TRBJ1-1; tentatively, D is TRBD1 (6 bases). CDR1 is SSHAT and CDR2 is FNYEAQ in the germline V gene (reference sequence). The CDR3 extends over 15 amino acids. For the CDR3, the DNA is TGTGCTAGCAGCCCCGACGACAGGTTGAACACTGAAGCTTTCTTT. As protein: CASSPDDRLNTEAFF.

The chain carries TRBV18 and TRBJ1-6; 9 bases are a match to TRBD1. The ends lost 2 bases at V and 9 bases at J; junction bases unmatched: 5. From germline, CDR1 is KGHSH and CDR2 LQKENI. The CDR3 covers 15 residues. This CDR3 is CASSPIRQGGSPLHF. Here the CDR3 DNA reads TGTGCCAGCTCACCAATAAGACAGGGGGGTTCACCCCTCCACTTT.

This rearrangement joins TRBV4-1 to TRBJ2-2; no firm D call. Germline V lookup: CDR1 MGHRA, CDR2 YSYEKL. The CDR3 is made up of 14 amino acids. The V end was cut by 1 base, the J end by 4 bases, with 7 bases between. The CDR3 nucleotides read TGCGCCAGCAGCCAAGTCGGAGCCACCGGGGAGCTGTTTTTT. This gives the protein CASSQVGATGELFF.

The chain has TRBV6-6 and TRBJ2-7; TRBD1 matches at 7 bases. After removal of 6 bases from V and 7 bases from J, the junction contained 6 bases not matched to a gene. The germline V gene encodes CDR1 MNHNY and CDR2 SVGAGI (reference sequence). The CDR3 contains 12 residues. The CDR3 region is CASSDREREQYF. The CDR3 DNA reads as TGTGCCAGCAGCGACAGGGAGAGGGAGCAGTACTTC.

The V and J genes are TRBV7-2 and TRBJ2-3; no reliable D call. Per germline, CDR1 SGHTA and CDR2 FQGNSA. There are 14 residues in the CDR3. V was trimmed by 8 bases and J by 2 bases, leaving 14 bases between them. The CDR3 protein is CASVRDSYTDTQYF. The CDR3 DNA follows: TGTGCCAGCGTGAGAGACTCGTACACAGATACGCAGTATTTT.

The chain has TRBV21-1 and TRBJ2-5; the tabulated D call, TRBD1, remains unverified against the DNA. TRBV21-1 constitutes a pseudogene. The CDR3 loop spans 20 amino acids. The CDR3 sequence is CASSYAGTGRKVDLEETQYF. In DNA form, the CDR3 reads TGTGCCAGCAGCTACGCCGGGACAGGGAGGAAGGTGGACCTCGAGGAGACCCAGTACTTC.

This chain uses TRBV7-3 with TRBJ2-3, with TRBD2 identical over 9 bases. V was pared by 3 bases and J by 4 bases, with 2 bases of the junction left unmatched. CDR1 is SGHTA, CDR2 FQGTGA, per germline. The CDR3 has 14 amino acids. The CDR3 DNA reads as TGTGCCAGCAGCTTTAGGACTAGCGCAGATACGCAGTATTTT. It translates to CASSFRTSADTQYF.

The V and J genes are TRBV7-3 and TRBJ2-2; 7 nucleotides line up with TRBD1. Germline lookup yields CDR1 SGHTA and CDR2 FQGTGA. The CDR3 is made up of 13 amino acids. V gave up 5 bases and J gave up 6 bases; unmatched junction bases: 3. The CDR3 DNA reads as TGTGCCAGCAGCACTACAGGGGCCGGGGAGCTGTTTTTT. As protein: CASSTTGAGELFF. Full variable domain (remainder filled in from reference TRBV7-3 and TRBJ2-2): GAGVSQTPSNKVTEKGKYVELRCDPISGHTALYWYRQSLGQGPEFLIYFQGTGAADDSGLPNDRFFAVRPEGSVSTLKIQRTERGDSAVYLCASSTTGAGELFFGEGSRLTVL.

The chain uses TRBV25-1 and TRBJ2-3; TRBD2 matches 12 bases. The CDR3 totals 17 residues. V lost 1 base, J lost 1 base, and 3 bases stayed unmatched. CDR1 is MGHDK and CDR2 is SYGVNS in the germline V gene. This CDR3 reads CASSESRLAGGTDTQYF. CDR3 nucleotides: TGTGCCAGCAGTGAATCCCGACTAGCGGGGGGCACAGATACGCAGTATTTT.

The chain has TRBV16 and TRBJ1-2, with D maybe TRBD1 (5 bases). Germline V lookup: CDR1 KGHSY, CDR2 FQNENV. Between the trimmed V and J ends, which lost 2 bases and 4 bases, there was a span of 14 bases. The CDR3 sequence is 15 residues long. This chain's CDR3 is CASSQQGSGGYGYTF. The CDR3 DNA follows: TGTGCCAGCAGCCAACAGGGTTCCGGGGGCTATGGCTACACCTTC.

Notes on this clone: An end of the junction differs from the germline gene, which may be a read error. The chain is built from TRBV7-9 and TRBJ1-5; 8 nucleotides agree with TRBD1. The CDR3 is 16 residues long. CDR1 SEHNR and CDR2 FQNEAQ come from the germline V gene (reference sequence). CDR3 protein: CSSSLGARGLYQPQHF. In nucleotides, the CDR3 is TGTTCCAGCAGCTTAGGGGCCAGGGGGCTTTATCAGCCCCAGCATTTT.

The sample holds a few counts of this clone. The genes are TRBV6-1 and TRBJ1-3; no clear D. V lost 7 bases to trimming and J lost 0 bases, with 4 bases between them. The CDR3 is made up of 12 amino acids. CDR1 MNHNS and CDR2 SASEGT come from the germline V gene. The CDR3 loop is CASTNSGNTIYF. Written as DNA, the CDR3 is TGTGCCAGCACCAACTCTGGAAACACCATATATTTT.